The 4 T cell receptor beta chains below come from one sample, sequenced in a study of T-cell reconstitution after alpha-beta-depleted transplantation in children. The authors prepared the TCRbeta library with unique molecular identifiers. MiXCR, run by TCRdb on the PCR reads, gives a single entry per CDR3 protein. The table lists 500,000 to 600,000 distinct CDR3 sequences, 32% of them singletons, with 2% to 2.5% in the top ten. The sequencing here drew on PBMCs from the stem cell graft donor, taken from the stem cell graft. The origin of the receptors is a human donor who donated a stem cell graft to a child with aplastic anemia.

J is TRBJ1-5 and V is TRBV12-3 or TRBV12-4; TRBD1 is a possible D gene (6 bases). Trimming removed 6 bases from V and 6 bases from J, with 15 bases in between. CDR3 length: 14 amino acids. The CDR3 nucleotides read TGTGCCAGCAGCCTAGGGGGACACACTCAGCCCCAGCATTTT. Encoded protein: CASSLGGHTQPQHF.

The V call is TRBV7-9, the J call TRBJ1-3; 7 nucleotides line up with TRBD1. Germline V gene data show CDR1 as SEHNR and CDR2 as FQNEAQ (reference sequence). Germline trimming cut 5 bases from V and 1 base from J; bases unmatched to any gene: 5. The CDR3 extends over 15 amino acids. CDR3 in amino acids: CASSHPTGSGNTIYF. The CDR3 bases are TGTGCCAGCAGCCACCCGACAGGGTCTGGAAACACCATATATTTT.

This rearrangement joins TRBV29-1 to TRBJ2-7; 11 bases match TRBD2. The CDR3 runs 12 residues. Germline CDR1 reads SQVTM; CDR2 reads ANQGSEA. Unmatched junction bases numbered 3, after V lost 6 bases and J lost 5 bases. The CDR3 DNA sequence: TGCAGCGTCTCTAGCGGGGGGAACGAGCAGTACTTC. This sequence encodes CSVSSGGNEQYF.

The chain links TRBV25-1 to TRBJ2-7; D gene ambiguous. CDR1 is MGHDK and CDR2 is SYGVNS in the germline V gene. Trimming took off 4 bases at V and 5 bases at J, with 3 bases between the two ends. This CDR3 is built from 10 residues. CDR3 region: CASSVHEQYF. The CDR3 bases are TGTGCCAGCAGTGTTCACGAGCAGTACTTC.